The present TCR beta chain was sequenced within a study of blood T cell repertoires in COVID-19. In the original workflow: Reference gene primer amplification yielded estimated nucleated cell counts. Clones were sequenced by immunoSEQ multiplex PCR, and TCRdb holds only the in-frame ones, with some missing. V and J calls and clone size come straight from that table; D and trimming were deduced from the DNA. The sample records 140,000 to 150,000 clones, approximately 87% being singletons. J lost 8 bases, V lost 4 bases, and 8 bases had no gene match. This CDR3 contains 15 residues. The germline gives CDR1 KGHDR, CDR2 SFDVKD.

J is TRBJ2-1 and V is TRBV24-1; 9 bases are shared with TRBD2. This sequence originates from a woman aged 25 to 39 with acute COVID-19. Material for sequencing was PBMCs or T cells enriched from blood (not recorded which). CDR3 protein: CATSESGRSGDEQFF. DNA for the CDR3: TGTGCCACCAGTGAGAGCGGGAGGTCTGGCGATGAGCAGTTCTTC.